This T cell receptor (beta chain) was identified during a study of radiotherapy plus CTLA-4 blockade in lung cancer. As for the study in general: Disease control was present in 30% to 35% of patients, and objective responses in about 19%.

Chemo-refractory metastatic non-small-cell lung cancer patients received focal radiation with ipilimumab CTLA-4 blockade. Sequenced by immunoSEQ multiplex PCR; TCRdb stores in-frame clones only, minus some. The profile shows tens of thousands of clones, approximately 76% of them singletons. From germline, CDR1 is SGHAT and CDR2 FQNNGV. This CDR3 region has 15 residues. The V segment lost 5 bases and the J segment 12 bases; nucleotides outside the gene matches: 8. The TCR originated in a human donor with non-small cell lung cancer who had stable disease on radiotherapy plus ipilimumab. The chain couples TRBV11-2 to TRBJ2-1; 15 nucleotides line up with TRBD2. Sequenced material: peripheral blood, taken from a patient treated with radiotherapy plus ipilimumab. This CDR3 is CASSPGTSGGIRQFF. As DNA, the CDR3 is TGTGCCAGCAGCCCCGGGACTAGCGGGGGGATAAGGCAGTTCTTC.